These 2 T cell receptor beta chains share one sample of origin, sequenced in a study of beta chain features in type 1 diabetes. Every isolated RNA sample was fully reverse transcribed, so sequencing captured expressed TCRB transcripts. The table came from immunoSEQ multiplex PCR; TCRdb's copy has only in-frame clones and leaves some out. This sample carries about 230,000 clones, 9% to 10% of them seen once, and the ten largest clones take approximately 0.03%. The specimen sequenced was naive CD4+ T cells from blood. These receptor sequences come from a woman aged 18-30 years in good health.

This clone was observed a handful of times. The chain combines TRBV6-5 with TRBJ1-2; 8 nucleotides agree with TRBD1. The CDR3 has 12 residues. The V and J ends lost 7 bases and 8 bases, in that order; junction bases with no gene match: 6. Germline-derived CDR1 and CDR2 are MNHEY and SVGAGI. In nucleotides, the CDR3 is TGTGCCAGCAAGAGGTCAGGGGGCGGCTACACCTTC. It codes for CASKRSGGGYTF.

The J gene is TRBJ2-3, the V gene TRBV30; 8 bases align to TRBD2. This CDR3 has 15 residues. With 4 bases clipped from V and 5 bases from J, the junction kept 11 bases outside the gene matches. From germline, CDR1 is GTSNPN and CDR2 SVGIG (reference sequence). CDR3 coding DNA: TGTGCCTGGACCCGGGGGGGTGGGGCTGGAGATACGCAGTATTTT. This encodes CAWTRGGGAGDTQYF.